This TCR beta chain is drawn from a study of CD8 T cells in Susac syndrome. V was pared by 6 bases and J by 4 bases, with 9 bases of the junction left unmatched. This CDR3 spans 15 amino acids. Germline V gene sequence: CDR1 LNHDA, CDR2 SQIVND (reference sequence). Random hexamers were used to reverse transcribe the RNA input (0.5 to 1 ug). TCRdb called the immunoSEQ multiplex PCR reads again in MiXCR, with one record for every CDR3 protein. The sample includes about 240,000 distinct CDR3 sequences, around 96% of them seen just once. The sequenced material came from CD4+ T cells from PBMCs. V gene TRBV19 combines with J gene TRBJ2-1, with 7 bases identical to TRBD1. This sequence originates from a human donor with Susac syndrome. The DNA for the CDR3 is TGTGCCAGTAGATTCGACAGGGCTAAATACAATGAGCAGTTCTTC. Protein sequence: CASRFDRAKYNEQFF. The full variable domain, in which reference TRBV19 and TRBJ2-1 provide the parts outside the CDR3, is DGGITQSPKYLFRKEGQNVTLSCEQNLNHDAMYWYRQDPGQGLRLIYYSQIVNDFQKGDIAEGYSVSREKKESFPLTVTSAQKNPTAFYLCASRFDRAKYNEQFFGPGTRLTVL.